Listed below are T cell receptor beta chains from one sample, sequenced in a study of molecular identifiers for immune sequencing clone quantification. TCRdb recomputed calls from the PCR reads with MiXCR, one row per CDR3 protein. Of under 650,000 distinct CDR3 sequences in the sample, nearly 20% are singletons; the top ten hold roughly 0.83%. Sequencing was carried out using naive CD8+ T cells from blood, with Jurkat cell RNA spiked in. These receptor sequences come from a human donor in good health. Some libraries in this study had Jurkat cell RNA spiked in. Both conserved end residues are part of each CDR3. Fields, in order: CDR3 DNA, CDR3 protein, J gene, V gene, clone size, D gene. A D gene is named only where the DNA matches it firmly. The size field is filled for only some rows; it gives once, few, many or a size class.

CDR3 DNA: TGTGCCAGCAGGGACGATACAGGGTTGGACGGGCAGTACTTC; CDR3 protein: CASRDDTGLDGQYF; J gene: TRBJ2-7; V gene: TRBV12-3/TRBV12-4; clone size: many; D gene: NA
CDR3 DNA: TGTGCCAGCAGCCTTCCCGGGGGCGAGCAGTACTTC; CDR3 protein: CASSLPGGEQYF; J gene: TRBJ2-7; V gene: TRBV6-6; clone size: many; D gene: NA
CDR3 DNA: TGTGCCAGCAGCTTTGGGGGCGAAAGCTCCTACAATGGGCAGTTCTTC; CDR3 protein: CASSFGGESSYNGQFF; J gene: TRBJ2-1; V gene: TRBV11-3; clone size: NA; D gene: NA
CDR3 DNA: TGTGCCAGCAGCGAGACAGGGGGCAGGCCAGTTACGCAGTATTTT; CDR3 protein: CASSETGGRPVTQYF; J gene: TRBJ2-3; V gene: TRBV11-2; clone size: many; D gene: TRBD1
CDR3 DNA: TGTGCCAGCAGTCACCCCCGGGACCATTCTTGGGGGCAGCCCCAGCATTTT; CDR3 protein: CASSHPRDHSWGQPQHF; J gene: TRBJ1-5; V gene: TRBV6-6; clone size: few; D gene: NA
CDR3 DNA: TGTGCCAGCAGCCCCGGACTAGAGAAACTAGCCAAAAACATTCAGTACTTC; CDR3 protein: CASSPGLEKLAKNIQYF; J gene: TRBJ2-4; V gene: TRBV7-8; clone size: many; D gene: TRBD2
CDR3 DNA: TGTGCCTGGCAAGAGGGCTGCGAGCAGTACTTC; CDR3 protein: CAWQEGCEQYF; J gene: TRBJ2-7; V gene: TRBV30; clone size: NA; D gene: NA
CDR3 DNA: TGTGCCAGCAGCCAAGACGGCTCAGGAGCCGGGGAGCTGTTTTTT; CDR3 protein: CASSQDGSGAGELFF; J gene: TRBJ2-2; V gene: TRBV3-1; clone size: many; D gene: NA
CDR3 DNA: TGTGCCAGCAGTTCGGTCACTAGTTGGACCGGGGAGCTGTTTTTT; CDR3 protein: CASSSVTSWTGELFF; J gene: TRBJ2-2; V gene: TRBV6-2/TRBV6-3; clone size: few; D gene: NA
CDR3 DNA: TGTGCCAGCAGTGAATACTGGGCAGGGGAACCCACAACTAATGAAAAACTGTTTTTT; CDR3 protein: CASSEYWAGEPTTNEKLFF; J gene: TRBJ1-4; V gene: TRBV25-1; clone size: NA; D gene: NA
CDR3 DNA: TGCAGTGCTAGTTCCTTGGACTACGGGGCAGGGGACTTCGAGCAGTACTTC; CDR3 protein: CSASSLDYGAGDFEQYF; J gene: TRBJ2-7; V gene: TRBV20-1; clone size: NA; D gene: NA
CDR3 DNA: TGTGCCAGCAGCTTTGGACTAGCGGGAGACCGGTCCTACAATGAGCAGTTCTTC; CDR3 protein: CASSFGLAGDRSYNEQFF; J gene: TRBJ2-1; V gene: TRBV11-2; clone size: NA; D gene: TRBD2
CDR3 DNA: TGTGCCACCAGTGCGCGGTTCCAAAACAATGAGCAGTTCTTC; CDR3 protein: CATSARFQNNEQFF; J gene: TRBJ2-1; V gene: TRBV24-1; clone size: many; D gene: NA
CDR3 DNA: TGTGCCAGCAGCCAAGAGAGCGGGGGGCTTTACGAGCAGTACTTC; CDR3 protein: CASSQESGGLYEQYF; J gene: TRBJ2-7; V gene: TRBV4-2; clone size: many; D gene: TRBD2
CDR3 DNA: TGTGCCAGCAGTTACTCGTCCGGGGAGTTAAAGTACACTGAAGCTTTCTTT; CDR3 protein: CASSYSSGELKYTEAFF; J gene: TRBJ1-1; V gene: TRBV6-5; clone size: many; D gene: NA
CDR3 DNA: TGTGCCAGCAGTGTGGGTTCAGCGACAATCTACAATGAGCAGTTCTTC; CDR3 protein: CASSVGSATIYNEQFF; J gene: TRBJ2-1; V gene: TRBV6-5; clone size: many; D gene: NA
CDR3 DNA: TGTGCCAGTAGTCCGGGAAGCGCCAACGTCCTGACTTTC; CDR3 protein: CASSPGSANVLTF; J gene: TRBJ2-6; V gene: TRBV19; clone size: few; D gene: NA
CDR3 DNA: TGTGCCAGCAGTTCCCCCCTTAGCGGGCGAGGTAGCACAGATACGCAGTATTTT; CDR3 protein: CASSSPLSGRGSTDTQYF; J gene: TRBJ2-3; V gene: TRBV27; clone size: many; D gene: TRBD2
CDR3 DNA: TGTGCCAGCAGCCGGGACAGCATGGGGGGGGGCGGAGAGCAGTACTTC; CDR3 protein: CASSRDSMGGGGEQYF; J gene: TRBJ2-7; V gene: TRBV5-6; clone size: few; D gene: NA
CDR3 DNA: TGTGCCAGCAGTTTTGACAGGGGGACTCAGCCCCAGCATTTT; CDR3 protein: CASSFDRGTQPQHF; J gene: TRBJ1-5; V gene: TRBV6-6; clone size: many; D gene: TRBD1
CDR3 DNA: TGTGCCAGCAGCAGTAGCGGGGGGAGCTCCTACGAGCAGTACTTC; CDR3 protein: CASSSSGGSSYEQYF; J gene: TRBJ2-7; V gene: TRBV7-2; clone size: many; D gene: TRBD2
CDR3 DNA: TGCAGTGCTCGACAGGAGGATACGTATGGCTACACCTTC; CDR3 protein: CSARQEDTYGYTF; J gene: TRBJ1-2; V gene: TRBV20-1; clone size: many; D gene: NA
CDR3 DNA: TGTGCCAGCAGTTTCACGCACTCAACCTCCTACGAGCAGTACTTC; CDR3 protein: CASSFTHSTSYEQYF; J gene: TRBJ2-7; V gene: TRBV12-3/TRBV12-4; clone size: many; D gene: NA
CDR3 DNA: TGTGCCAGCAGCTTAGAACTTTCAGTCCCGAACACAGATACGCAGTATTTT; CDR3 protein: CASSLELSVPNTDTQYF; J gene: TRBJ2-3; V gene: TRBV7-8; clone size: many; D gene: NA
CDR3 DNA: TGTGCCAGCAGTGCCAGCGGGGAACCCTACGAGCAGTACTTC; CDR3 protein: CASSASGEPYEQYF; J gene: TRBJ2-7; V gene: TRBV12-3/TRBV12-4; clone size: NA; D gene: TRBD2
CDR3 DNA: TGTGCCAGCAGTATCGGGCCGGGACAGGGGATCTCGGCCAACGTCCTGACTTTC; CDR3 protein: CASSIGPGQGISANVLTF; J gene: TRBJ2-6; V gene: TRBV27; clone size: many; D gene: TRBD1
CDR3 DNA: TGCAGTGCTAGAGCGTATCTAGCGGGGGGGAGGACAGATACGCAGTATTTT; CDR3 protein: CSARAYLAGGRTDTQYF; J gene: TRBJ2-3; V gene: TRBV20-1; clone size: NA; D gene: TRBD2
CDR3 DNA: TGCGCCAGCAGCGCGTCGCAGGCACTTAGCTCCTACAATGAGCAGTTCTTC; CDR3 protein: CASSASQALSSYNEQFF; J gene: TRBJ2-1; V gene: TRBV5-1; clone size: many; D gene: NA
CDR3 DNA: TGCAGCGTTGAGGGCGGGAGAAAGACAGATACGCAGTATTTT; CDR3 protein: CSVEGGRKTDTQYF; J gene: TRBJ2-3; V gene: TRBV29-1; clone size: many; D gene: TRBD2
CDR3 DNA: TGCAGCGTTGAGGGACAGGGGGTCCACAATGAGCAGTTCTTC; CDR3 protein: CSVEGQGVHNEQFF; J gene: TRBJ2-1; V gene: TRBV29-1; clone size: many; D gene: TRBD1
CDR3 DNA: TGCAGTGCTAGAATGGAGGGGTACGAGCAGTACTTC; CDR3 protein: CSARMEGYEQYF; J gene: TRBJ2-7; V gene: TRBV20-1; clone size: many; D gene: NA
CDR3 DNA: TGTGCCAGCAGTTTAGGGCCGACAGGGGGTGAAGCTTTCTTT; CDR3 protein: CASSLGPTGGEAFF; J gene: TRBJ1-1; V gene: TRBV27; clone size: NA; D gene: TRBD1
CDR3 DNA: TGTGCCAGTAGTATAGGACAGCCCACCGGGGAGCTGTTTTTT; CDR3 protein: CASSIGQPTGELFF; J gene: TRBJ2-2; V gene: TRBV19; clone size: few; D gene: NA
CDR3 DNA: TGCGCCAGCAGCCAAGATATTAGTACAACCTACGAGCAGTACTTC; CDR3 protein: CASSQDISTTYEQYF; J gene: TRBJ2-7; V gene: TRBV4-3; clone size: many; D gene: NA